This T cell receptor (beta chain) was sequenced for a study of CD8 T cells in Susac syndrome (dated by TCRdb to between 2017 and 2020). Study-wide context: Whether CD8+ T cell activation and differentiation in Susac syndrome was antigen driven was tested using repertoire sequencing. Study-wide findings and limitations: The number of individuals in the TCR sequencing and HLA analysis was recognized as being relatively small.

RNA was extracted using the RNeasy kit, and roughly 0.5 to 1 ug of the RNA was reverse transcribed with random hexamers. TCR beta CDR3 regions were amplified with the immunoSEQ multiplex PCR assay covering 54 Vbeta and 13 Jbeta segments. PCR amplification bias was corrected by using a synthetic template baseline for primer optimization and computational correction. The original methods were these. Reads were assigned to V, D and J genes according to IMGT and analyzed in immunoSEQ Analyzer, with only productive sequences retained. To calculate clonality, Shannon entropy was normalized by log2 of the number of productive unique sequences and then subtracted from one. For each patient and control, public and private clones were evaluated within the 100 most prevalent clones. Clones were defined as Susac-specific when absent from the healthy and MS cohorts, from roughly 1,000 published viral clones and from other ImmuneACCESS disease sequences. The public reads were reprocessed in TCRdb via fastp at Q25 and MiXCR, keeping in-frame beta chains. Rows with a matching CDR3 protein are joined into one entry that keeps the most common DNA and genes. The V and J calls and clone size are TCRdb's, not the authors'. The sample records approximately 130,000 distinct CDR3 sequences, less than 95% of which are singletons. The ten largest account for 0.095% to 0.1% of the sample.

There are 16 amino acids in the CDR3, from cysteine to phenylalanine inclusive. CDR3 DNA only is kept here, 48 bases in frame from base 1. V and J lose 4 bases and 7 bases, and a span of 20 bases separates them. CDR1 and CDR2 (LGHDT, YNNKEL) derive from the germline V gene (reference sequence). Peripheral blood CD8+ and CD4+ T cells from healthy donors, Susac syndrome patients and multiple sclerosis patients were profiled using high-throughput TCR beta sequencing. Healthy donors were age- and sex-matched controls. Bulk CD8+ and CD4+ T cells were purified by magnetic negative isolation, whereas CD8+ TEMRA cells were enriched by FACS. Blood was collected in EDTA tubes and processed within 24 hours, with PBMCs isolated through density gradient centrifugation. PBMCs intended for TCR sequencing were cryopreserved in liquid nitrogen and were subsequently thawed in a 37 degrees C water bath. The sorted or isolated CD4+, CD8+ and CD8+ TEMRA cells reached a purity of at least 90%.

In the case of this clonotype: Its binding antigen is unknown. No base quality information exists; no much larger clone differs at one position.

This clonotype originated in a human donor in good health. What was sequenced was CD4+ T cells from PBMCs. The sequence links TRBV3-1 to TRBJ2-1; the D call could be TRBD1 or TRBD2, with each sharing 5 bases. Here is the DNA: TGTGCCAGCAGCCCCAATCTGGGACCTACGGGGAATGAGCAGTTCTTC. This codes for CASSPNLGPTGNEQFF.